This T cell receptor beta chain was recorded in a study of T cell clonality in common variable immunodeficiency. Blood samples were heparinized, roughly 5 to 8 ml per donor. CVID and control samples used equivalent genomic DNA input. Repertoires were generated with immunoSEQ multiplex PCR, while TCRdb's copy carries only in-frame clones and drops some. This sample has about 39,000 clones, each found more than once. As regards this clone: What it binds is not known. Sequencing ends 3 residues short of the CDR3 end; the germline J gene provides the rest.

The CDR3 totals 15 residues. Losses at the gene ends were 4 bases for V and 5 bases for J; bases not matched to a gene: 11. CDR1 and CDR2 (germline): SGHVS, FQNEAQ. The study's findings and limits: CVID subjects showed higher TCRbeta clonality than healthy controls. Authors noted CVID clonality's cause needs subpopulation repertoire sequencing.

The receptor comes from a person aged 18 to 75 in good health. The sequencing sample was made of peripheral blood mononuclear cells. This chain joins TRBV7-8 and TRBJ2-7; 7 bases match TRBD1. The CDR3 region is CASSSSRQGRHEQYF. Partial CDR3 DNA: TGTGCCAGCAGCTCTTCCCGACAGGGACGCCACGAG.